The 24 T cell receptor beta chains below were found in one sample sequenced in a study of T cell repertoires in cytomegalovirus infection. Their recognized antigens are unknown. A single record per CDR3 protein comes from TCRdb applying MiXCR to the reads. The data contain hundreds of thousands of distinct CDR3 sequences, around 35% of them singletons. The sequences come from cultured PBMCs, collected from culture after CMV antigen stimulation. These TCRs come from a human donor in good health (CMV status not recorded). Some clones in this sample may be carry-over from other donors' samples.

The CDR3 nucleotides read TGTGCCAGCAGCCGTATAGGGTATGGCTACACCTTC. Its protein product is CASSRIGYGYTF. The chain employs TRBV6-1 and TRBJ1-2; D is ambiguous. V lost 6 bases and J 5 bases, leaving 10 bases between the germline ends. Per the germline V gene, CDR1 is MNHNS and CDR2 is SASEGT. The length of the CDR3 is 12 residues.

This clonotype has only one observation. The chain uses TRBV18 and TRBJ2-3; TRBD1 matches 9 bases. This CDR3 is 16 amino acids long. Germline CDR1 is KGHSH and CDR2 is LQKENI. Trimming at V came to 3 bases and at J to 4 bases, leaving 8 bases not matched to a gene. The CDR3 region has the DNA TGTGCCAGCTCACCGCTACCGGGACAGGGCTCAGATACGCAGTATTTT. Protein: CASSPLPGQGSDTQYF.

The chain employs TRBV12-3 or TRBV12-4 and TRBJ2-2, with 8 bases lining up with TRBD1. The CDR3 consists of 16 residues. V shed 5 bases, J shed 1 base, and the junction held 6 bases outside the gene matches. The DNA of the CDR3 is TGTGCCAGCAGTAGGCCAGGGGGCGTGAACACCGGGGAGCTGTTTTTT. Translating gives CASSRPGGVNTGELFF.

This clonotype was counted between two and nine times. The chain employs TRBV12-3 or TRBV12-4 and TRBJ1-1, with unresolved D. The CDR3 sequence is 13 residues long. Deletions cut 6 bases from V and 13 bases from J, with 21 bases between. CDR3 residues: CASSPTPSAGCFF. CDR3 bases: TGTGCCAGCAGCCCAACCCCCAGCGCGGGCTGTTTCTTT.

This clonotype was observed a handful of times. CDR3 in amino acids: CASAQGPANYGYTF. The CDR3 nucleotides read TGTGCCAGCGCACAGGGCCCAGCTAACTATGGCTACACCTTC. V is TRBV27 and J is TRBJ1-2; tentatively, D is TRBD1 (6 bases). Germline CDR1 is MNHEY and CDR2 is SMNVEV (reference sequence). This CDR3 spans 14 amino acids. The V end lost 8 bases, the J end lost 0 bases, and 13 bases lay between the germline ends.

This chain uses TRBV7-2 with TRBJ1-2, with D perhaps matching TRBD1 (5 bases). V was cut by 0 bases and J by 4 bases, with 12 bases left in between. The germline gives CDR1 SGHTA, CDR2 FQGNSA. The length of the CDR3 is 15 residues. The CDR3 bases are TGTGCCAGCAGCTTAGCGCCCAGGGTCCCCTATGGCTACACCTTC. This gives the protein CASSLAPRVPYGYTF.

This sequence joins TRBV12-3 or TRBV12-4 and TRBJ1-1, with 8 bases aligning to TRBD1. The CDR3 spans 15 residues. Trimming cost V 4 bases and J 1 base; bases outside gene matches: 5. CDR3 loop: CASSWRQGKNTEAFF. CDR3 nucleotide sequence: TGTGCCAGCAGTTGGCGACAGGGGAAGAACACTGAAGCTTTCTTT.

This clonotype was seen a few times. The chain employs TRBV7-8 and TRBJ2-7; TRBD2 aligns across 7 bases. Per germline, CDR1 SGHVS and CDR2 FQNEAQ. Trimming took 8 bases from V and 6 from J; bases not matched to a gene: 16. The CDR3 extends over 15 amino acids. CDR3 DNA sequence: TGTGCCAGCCGCCAGGTGGTAGCGGGTACGGGCGAGCAGTACTTC. Its translation is CASRQVVAGTGEQYF.

This chain links TRBV7-3 with TRBJ2-2; TRBD2 is a possible D gene (6 bases). V was cut by 5 bases and J by 4 bases, with 8 bases left in between. CDR1 and CDR2 (germline): SGHTA, FQGTGA. The CDR3 is 13 residues long. As DNA, the CDR3 is TGTGCCAGCAGCACGACTAGCACCGGGGAGCTGTTTTTT. Its protein is CASSTTSTGELFF.

This clonotype appeared many times. The DNA for the CDR3 is TGTGCCAGCAGCTTATTGTTGAGGTTAGATGCAACTAATGAAAAACTGTTTTTT. Its protein product is CASSLLLRLDATNEKLFF. The genes are TRBV7-2 and TRBJ1-4; no clear D. V was pared by 2 bases and J by 0 bases, with 16 bases between. The CDR3 consists of 18 residues. CDR1 and CDR2 (germline): SGHTA, FQGNSA.

The genes are TRBV5-1 and TRBJ2-2; TRBD1 might be the D (6 bases). This CDR3 has 15 amino acids. The germline CDR1 and CDR2 sequences are SGHRS and YFSETQ. V was pared by 8 bases and J by 0 bases, with 14 bases between. The CDR3 nucleotides are TGCGCCAGTACAGACAGGTTATCGAACACCGGGGAGCTGTTTTTT. This codes for CASTDRLSNTGELFF.

Concerning this clonotype: This may stem from a read error, because a much larger clone lies one nucleotide away. DNA of the CDR3: TGTGCCAGCAGCTTAGCTGTCGGTTGGGAGATCCAGTACTTC. Amino acids: CASSLAVGWEIQYF. The chain employs TRBV7-2 and TRBJ2-5; TRBD2 is a possible D gene (5 bases). This CDR3 has 14 residues. Germline CDR1 reads SGHTA; CDR2 reads FQGNSA.

The gene calls are TRBV3-1 and TRBJ2-3; 8 nucleotides agree with TRBD1. CDR1 and CDR2 (germline): LGHDT, YNNKEL (reference sequence). Trimming took 0 bases from V and 4 from J; bases not matched to a gene: 0. This CDR3 has 14 residues. The CDR3 sequence: CASSQEGQADTQYF. Here the CDR3 DNA reads TGTGCCAGCAGCCAAGAGGGACAGGCAGATACGCAGTATTTT.

This clonotype was counted a single time. The chain uses TRBV5-1 and TRBJ2-2; TRBD1 agrees at 8 bases. This CDR3 spans 18 amino acids. V was clipped by 1 base and J by 2 bases; unmatched bases: 10. Germline V gene data show CDR1 as SGHRS and CDR2 as YFSETQ. CDR3 DNA sequence: TGCGCCAGCAGCTTGAAGGGCCCCCAGGGGGCTAACACCGGGGAGCTGTTTTTT. Protein: CASSLKGPQGANTGELFF.

This clonotype was counted ten times or more. The gene calls are TRBV7-2 and TRBJ2-3; D perhaps matches TRBD2 (6 bases). The germline gives CDR1 SGHTA, CDR2 FQGNSA. This CDR3 has 16 residues. Trimming cost V 3 bases and J 3 bases, with 16 bases left between them. The CDR3 nucleotides read TGTGCCAGCAGCTTCTCTCGGGGGAGAGGGACAGATACGCAGTATTTT. It codes for CASSFSRGRGTDTQYF.

This clonotype was recorded a few times. V and J are TRBV4-3 and TRBJ2-3; D is ambiguous. From germline, CDR1 is LGHNA and CDR2 YSLEER. Between the trimmed V and J ends, which lost 1 base and 4 bases, there was a span of 9 bases. The CDR3 consists of 14 residues. CDR3 residues: CASSQVGSSDTQYF. The CDR3 DNA sequence: TGCGCCAGCAGCCAAGTAGGATCGTCAGATACGCAGTATTTT.

The chain couples TRBV29-1 to TRBJ1-1, with D possibly TRBD1 on 5 matching bases. Trimming stripped 3 bases from V and 6 bases from J, with 14 bases between. The CDR3 has 13 amino acids. From germline, CDR1 is SQVTM and CDR2 ANQGSEA. This CDR3 reads CSVDGVGGAEAFF. Written as DNA, the CDR3 is TGCAGCGTTGACGGGGTGGGGGGTGCTGAAGCTTTCTTT.

V gene TRBV16 combines with J gene TRBJ1-5; 8 bases agree with TRBD1. The CDR3 length is 15 residues. Germline V gene lookup returns CDR1 KGHSY and CDR2 FQNENV. Unmatched junction bases numbered 0, after V lost 0 bases and J lost 2 bases. The CDR3 DNA follows: TGTGCCAGCAGCCAATCGGGACAGGGCAATCAGCCCCAGCATTTT. Amino acid sequence: CASSQSGQGNQPQHF.

The chain uses TRBV12-3 or TRBV12-4 and TRBJ2-6; 7 bases are shared with TRBD2. Trimming took 3 bases from V and 2 from J; bases not matched to a gene: 7. The CDR3 has 17 amino acids. CDR3 protein: CASSFSSGIAGANVLTF. For the CDR3, the DNA is TGTGCCAGCAGTTTCTCGAGCGGGATTGCTGGGGCCAACGTCCTGACTTTC.

This clonotype was counted only a few times. The rearrangement links TRBV6-1 to TRBJ1-2; 10 nucleotides match TRBD1. The V gene's germline CDR1 is MNHNS and CDR2 SASEGT. With 7 bases clipped from V and 7 bases from J, the junction kept 12 bases outside the gene matches. The CDR3 covers 15 residues. The CDR3 DNA reads TGTGCCAGCACTATGACAGGGGGCTTGAGAATTGGCTACACCTTC. Residues: CASTMTGGLRIGYTF.

The V call is TRBV27, the J call TRBJ1-5, with 8 bases matching TRBD1. Germline assignment: CDR1 MNHEY and CDR2 SMNVEV (reference sequence). The CDR3 has 15 amino acids. With V trimmed by 6 bases and J by 0 bases, 4 bases remained unmatched. The chain's CDR3 is CASRGTGGSNQPQHF. The CDR3 coding sequence is TGTGCCAGCAGGGGCACAGGGGGTAGCAATCAGCCCCAGCATTTT.

This clonotype was counted a few times. The chain joins TRBV23-1 to TRBJ2-7; D tentatively reads TRBD1 or TRBD2 (5 bases each). TRBV23-1 is assigned to the ORF class and has an uncertain function. Trimming stripped 4 bases from V and 3 bases from J, with 16 bases between. The CDR3 length is 15 residues. The CDR3 protein is CASSPRYEGYYEQYV. CDR3 nucleotides: TGCGCCAGCAGTCCCCGGTACGAGGGGTACTACGAGCAGTACGTC.

This clonotype was observed a handful of times. V is TRBV4-1 and J is TRBJ2-3; 13 positions match TRBD2. With V trimmed by 4 bases and J by 5 bases, 6 bases remained unmatched. This CDR3 is 16 amino acids long. In germline, CDR1 is MGHRA, CDR2 YSYEKL. CDR3: CASSPRTSGGRDTQYF. The CDR3 DNA follows: TGCGCCAGCAGCCCCAGGACTAGCGGGGGCCGAGATACGCAGTATTTT.

This clonotype has only a few counts. This chain joins TRBV7-9 and TRBJ2-7; 7 bases are shared with TRBD1. This CDR3 is 19 amino acids long. Germline trimming cut 0 bases from V and 0 bases from J; bases unmatched to any gene: 14. CDR1 is SEHNR, CDR2 FQNEAQ, per germline (reference sequence). CDR3 sequence (DNA): TGTGCCAGCAGCTTAGCGGCGGTTCAAGAGGGGGCCCTCTCCTACGAGCAGTACGTC. It specifies CASSLAAVQEGALSYEQYV.